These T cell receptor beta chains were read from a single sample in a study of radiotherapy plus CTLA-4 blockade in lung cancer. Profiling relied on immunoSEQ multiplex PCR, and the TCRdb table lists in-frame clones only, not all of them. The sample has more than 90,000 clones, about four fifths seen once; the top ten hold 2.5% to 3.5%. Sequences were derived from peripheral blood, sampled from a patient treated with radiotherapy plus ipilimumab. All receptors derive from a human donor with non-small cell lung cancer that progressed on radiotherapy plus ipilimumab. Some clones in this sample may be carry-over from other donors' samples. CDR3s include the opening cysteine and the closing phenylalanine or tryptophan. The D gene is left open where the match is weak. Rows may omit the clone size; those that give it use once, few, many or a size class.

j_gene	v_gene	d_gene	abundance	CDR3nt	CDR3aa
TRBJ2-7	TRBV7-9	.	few	TGTGCCAGCAGCTTAGCGCATGGGGCGGACGAGCAGTACTTC	CASSLAHGADEQYF
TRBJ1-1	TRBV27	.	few	TGTGCCAGCAGTTTAGATCTGGGCATGAACACTGAAGCTTTCTTT	CASSLDLGMNTEAFF
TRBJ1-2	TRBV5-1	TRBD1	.	TGCGCCAGCAGCTCGGACAGGGGGCTAGGAGGCTACACCTTC	CASSSDRGLGGYTF
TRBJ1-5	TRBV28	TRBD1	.	TGTGCCAGCAGGACAGGGGCCAATCAGCCCCAGCATTTT	CASRTGANQPQHF
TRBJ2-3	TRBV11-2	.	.	TGTGCCAGCAGCTTAGATAGTCTTACGCAGTATTTT	CASSLDSLTQYF
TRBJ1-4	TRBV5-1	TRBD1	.	TGCGCCAGCAGCTTGGAAGGCAGGGGGGCTGAAAAACTGTTTTTT	CASSLEGRGAEKLFF
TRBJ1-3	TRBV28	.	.	TGTGCCAGCAGTTTAGGGGTGATCTCTGGAAACACCATATATTTT	CASSLGVISGNTIYF
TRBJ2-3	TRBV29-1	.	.	TGCAGCGCCATGCGGGGCAGGGGTGGTAGCACAGATACGCAGTATTTT	CSAMRGRGGSTDTQYF
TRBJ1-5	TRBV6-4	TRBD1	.	TGTGCCAGCAGTGAGACAGGGTCTGGCAATCAGCCCCAGCATTTT	CASSETGSGNQPQHF
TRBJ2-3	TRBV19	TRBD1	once	TGTGCCAGTAGTGCCGGGACAGGGGTGTGGGATACGCAGTATTTT	CASSAGTGVWDTQYF
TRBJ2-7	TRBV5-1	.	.	TGCGCCAGCGGGGATACCAGGGGCTACGAGCAGTACTTC	CASGDTRGYEQYF
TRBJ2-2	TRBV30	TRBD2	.	TGTGCCTGGGATCTGGGGGCGGGGGGGCCGCCCGGGGAGCTGTTTTTT	CAWDLGAGGPPGELFF
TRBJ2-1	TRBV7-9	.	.	TGTGCCAGCAGCTTACCCTTCGGCGGTAATGAGCAGTTCTTC	CASSLPFGGNEQFF
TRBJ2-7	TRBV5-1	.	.	TGCGCCAGCAGCTTAGACCCCGACGGCTACGAGCAGTACTTC	CASSLDPDGYEQYF
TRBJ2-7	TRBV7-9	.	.	TGTGCCAGCAGCTCCCTCCTGGATCCCTACGAGCAGTACTTC	CASSSLLDPYEQYF
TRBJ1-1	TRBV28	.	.	TGTGCCAGCAGTTTAGAAATCGCTGAAGCTTTCTTT	CASSLEIAEAFF
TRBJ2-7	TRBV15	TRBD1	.	TGTGCCACCGGGACAGGCGATACCTACGAGCAGTACTTC	CATGTGDTYEQYF
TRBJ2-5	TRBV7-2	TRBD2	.	TGTGCCAGCAGCTTAGCTAGCGGGATAGAGACCCAGTACTTC	CASSLASGIETQYF
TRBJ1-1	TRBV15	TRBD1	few	TGTGCCACTTACAATAGAGGGGGACAGGGGTCTGCAGGCGCTTTCTTT	CATYNRGGQGSAGAFF
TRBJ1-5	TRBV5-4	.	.	TGTGCCAGCGGGGATTCGCCCAATCAGCCCCAGCATTTT	CASGDSPNQPQHF
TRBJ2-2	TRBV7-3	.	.	TGTGCCAGCAGCTTATCGCCAGGGCTATACACCGGGGAGCTGTTTTTT	CASSLSPGLYTGELFF
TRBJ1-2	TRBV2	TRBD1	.	TGTGCCAGCAGTTGGGACAGTAACTATGGCTACACCTTC	CASSWDSNYGYTF
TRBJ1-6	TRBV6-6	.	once	TGTGCCAGCAGTTACTCGGAACCCCTCAATTCACCCCTCCACTTT	CASSYSEPLNSPLHF
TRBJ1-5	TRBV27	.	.	TGTGCCAGCTTGAACGTTTTCCCCAGCAATCAGCCCCAGCATTTT	CASLNVFPSNQPQHF
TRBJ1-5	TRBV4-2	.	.	TGTGCCAGCAGCCAAGACCACGGGACGTCCATGGATCAGCCCCAGCATTTT	CASSQDHGTSMDQPQHF
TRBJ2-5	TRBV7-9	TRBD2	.	TGTGCCAGCAGCTCCCCCTTTAGCGGGGGGAACCAAGAGACCCAGTACTTC	CASSSPFSGGNQETQYF
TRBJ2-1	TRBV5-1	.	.	TGCGCCAGCAGCTTATACAAGACAGTCTCCTACAATGAGCAGTTCTTC	CASSLYKTVSYNEQFF
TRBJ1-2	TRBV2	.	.	TGTGCCAGCAGTGAAGCGGGACAACTTAACTATGGCTACACCTTC	CASSEAGQLNYGYTF
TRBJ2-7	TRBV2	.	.	TGTGCCAGCACCGCACGGGAGCAGTACTTC	CASTAREQYF
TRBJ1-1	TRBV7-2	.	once	TGTGCCAGCAGCTTCAGGTACACTGAAGCTTTCTTT	CASSFRYTEAFF
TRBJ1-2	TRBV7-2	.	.	TGTGCCAGCAGCTTAAACATTAACTATGGCTACACCTTC	CASSLNINYGYTF
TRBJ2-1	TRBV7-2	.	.	TGTGCCAGCAGCTTAGTACCCCGGGGGCCGGTTGAGCAGTTCTTC	CASSLVPRGPVEQFF
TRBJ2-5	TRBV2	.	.	TGTGCCAGCGGGGAGCCAGGACAAGAGACCCAGTACTTC	CASGEPGQETQYF
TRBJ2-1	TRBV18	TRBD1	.	TGTGCCAGCTCACCAGTAGGACAGGGAGACAATGAGCAGTTCTTC	CASSPVGQGDNEQFF
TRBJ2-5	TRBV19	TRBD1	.	TGTGCCAGTAGTATTTATTCAGGACAGGGTGGGGAGACCCAGTACTTC	CASSIYSGQGGETQYF
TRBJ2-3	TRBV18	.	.	TGTGCCAGCTCACCAGTCGTGCACACAGATACGCAGTATTTT	CASSPVVHTDTQYF
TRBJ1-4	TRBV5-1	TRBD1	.	TGCGCCAGCAGCTTGAGGGGGCCCTATGAAAAACTGTTTTTT	CASSLRGPYEKLFF
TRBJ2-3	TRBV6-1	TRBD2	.	TGTGCCACTGATCCGGGACTAGCAATGGGGACGCAGTATTTT	CATDPGLAMGTQYF
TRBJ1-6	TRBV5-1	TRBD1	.	TGCGCCAGCAGCTTGGGGGACAGGGCTTCACCCCTCCACTTT	CASSLGDRASPLHF
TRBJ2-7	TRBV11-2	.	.	TGTGCCAGCAGCTTAGTTGGGCCGAACTACGAGCAGTACTTC	CASSLVGPNYEQYF
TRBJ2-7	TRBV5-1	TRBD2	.	TGCGCCAGCAGTTCGGGAGGCGAGCAGTACTTC	CASSSGGEQYF
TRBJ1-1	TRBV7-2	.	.	TGTGCCAGCAGCTTTTTTACAGGGCTGGAGACTGAAGCTTTCTTT	CASSFFTGLETEAFF
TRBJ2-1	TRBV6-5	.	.	TGTGCCAGCAGTCCGCTCGAGACAAGGAATGAGCAGTTCTTC	CASSPLETRNEQFF
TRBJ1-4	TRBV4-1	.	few	TGCGCCAGCAGTCTTAGGGGTCGGGGTATCCATGTGAATGAAAAACTGTTTTTT	CASSLRGRGIHVNEKLFF
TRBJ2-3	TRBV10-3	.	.	TGTGCCATCAGTGAGTATGGAGGGCCGGAAGATACGCAGTATTTT	CAISEYGGPEDTQYF
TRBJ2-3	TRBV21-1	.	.	TGTGCCAGCAGCAAAGTCCCAGCGACAGGGATCGAGACAGATACGCAGTATTTT	CASSKVPATGIETDTQYF
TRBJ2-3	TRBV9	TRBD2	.	TGTGCCAGCACCCTTGGGGCTAGCGGGGGGCCTGTTTGGACAGATACGCAGTATTTT	CASTLGASGGPVWTDTQYF
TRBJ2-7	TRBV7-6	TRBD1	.	TGTGCCAGCAGCTGGCGACGGGACAGCGAGCAGTACTTC	CASSWRRDSEQYF
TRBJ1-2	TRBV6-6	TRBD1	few	TGTGCCAGCAGTTTCCTCGACAGGGAATTTGGCTACACCTTC	CASSFLDREFGYTF
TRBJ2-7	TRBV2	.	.	TGTGCCAGCAGTGAATTCAACGAGCAGTACTTC	CASSEFNEQYF
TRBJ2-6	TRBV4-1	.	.	TGCGCCAGCAGCCAAGGACTTCGCGAATCTGGGGCCAACGTCCTGACTTTC	CASSQGLRESGANVLTF
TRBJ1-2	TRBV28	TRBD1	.	TGTGCCAGCACGGGACAGGGGGGGGATGGCTACACCTTC	CASTGQGGDGYTF
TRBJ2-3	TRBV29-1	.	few	TGCAGCGTTGCCGGAAGCCGGGGCCCCACAGATACGCAGTATTTT	CSVAGSRGPTDTQYF
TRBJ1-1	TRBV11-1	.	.	TGTGCCAGCAGCTTAGTAGGGAATACTCGAGGAGCTTTCTTT	CASSLVGNTRGAFF